One and the same sample provided the 26 T cell receptor beta chains below, sequenced in a study of PD-L1 blockade in urothelial cancer. TCRdb's copy holds only in-frame clones and misses some; the assay was immunoSEQ multiplex PCR. This table has 70,000 or so clones, less than 90% appearing once. The source was PBMCs, collected around atezolizumab (anti-PD-L1) treatment. These receptors all stem from a man between 65 and 85 years old with urothelial cancer.

The V call is TRBV6-6, the J call TRBJ1-2; D remains unclear. The CDR3 contains 13 residues. Germline assignment: CDR1 MNHNY and CDR2 SVGAGI (reference sequence). The V and J ends lost 7 bases and 4 bases respectively, with 13 bases between them. The CDR3 sequence is CASKEEGGYGYTF. For the CDR3, the DNA is TGTGCCAGCAAAGAGGAGGGTGGCTATGGCTACACCTTC.

This sequence joins TRBV15 and TRBJ2-3; a possible D gene is TRBD2 (6 bases). Per the germline V gene, CDR1 is LNHNV and CDR2 is YYDKDF (reference sequence). Trimming cost V 0 bases and J 0 bases, with 10 bases left between them. The CDR3 contains 16 residues. DNA of the CDR3: TGTGCCACCAGCAGAGACCTCGGGAGAAGCACAGATACGCAGTATTTT. Amino acids: CATSRDLGRSTDTQYF.

V usage is TRBV11-2 and J usage is TRBJ2-7; 7 bases are shared with TRBD1. The V gene end was trimmed by 6 bases and the J gene end by 1 base; junction bases not matched to a gene: 9. The CDR3 contains 15 residues. Germline V gene sequence: CDR1 SGHAT, CDR2 FQNNGV. The CDR3: CASREGPGQSYEQYF. The CDR3 DNA reads TGTGCCAGCAGGGAAGGACCGGGACAGTCCTACGAGCAGTACTTC.

This sequence joins TRBV6-5 and TRBJ2-7; 9 nucleotides match TRBD1. Per the germline V gene, CDR1 is MNHEY and CDR2 is SVGAGI. The CDR3 is 14 residues long. With V trimmed by 5 bases and J by 3 bases, 5 bases remained unmatched. The DNA of the CDR3 is TGTGCCAGCAGTAGGAGACAGGGGGGCTACGAGCAGTACTTC. Translated: CASSRRQGGYEQYF.

The rearrangement uses TRBV18 and TRBJ1-2, with a tentative D call TRBD1 (6 bases). Trimming removed 6 bases from V and 2 bases from J, with 13 bases in between. Germline V CDR1 and CDR2: KGHSH, LQKENI. The CDR3 covers 14 residues. CDR3 coding DNA: TGTGCCAGCTCCCCATTTAGGGGGAACTATGGCTACACCTTC. It yields the protein CASSPFRGNYGYTF.

This clone was observed a handful of times. The chain is built from TRBV5-4 and TRBJ2-5; 12 positions agree with TRBD2. This CDR3 has 16 amino acids. J lost 4 bases, V lost 2 bases, and 6 bases had no gene match. In germline, CDR1 is SGHNT, CDR2 YYREEE (reference sequence). The CDR3 is CASSLRLAGAGETQYF. CDR3 coding DNA: TGTGCCAGCAGCTTAAGACTAGCGGGAGCAGGAGAGACCCAGTACTTC.

In this sample, this clone turned up a few times. The chain couples TRBV5-1 to TRBJ2-7; 11 positions agree with TRBD2. Germline V gene lookup returns CDR1 SGHRS and CDR2 YFSETQ. The CDR3 extends over 16 amino acids. Trimming took 4 bases from V and 5 from J; bases not matched to a gene: 11. As DNA, the CDR3 is TGCGCCAGCAGCACCTCACTAGCGGGAGTCCCCCACGAGCAGTACTTC. It yields the protein CASSTSLAGVPHEQYF.

The gene calls are TRBV6-1 and TRBJ2-7; weak D call: TRBD2 (5 bases). V lost 8 bases and J 5 bases, leaving 22 bases between the germline ends. The CDR3 sequence is 15 residues long. Germline loops: CDR1 MNHNS, CDR2 SASEGT. CDR3: CASSLRGISYDEQYF. The CDR3 region has the DNA TGTGCCAGCTCTCTTCGGGGTATTTCATATGACGAGCAGTACTTC.

The CDR3 DNA is TGTGCCAGTAACAGGGGAGAAACAGATACGCAGTATTTT. This gives the protein CASNRGETDTQYF. The genes are TRBV19 and TRBJ2-3, with 7 positions matching TRBD1. This CDR3 has 13 residues. Unmatched junction bases numbered 4, after V lost 7 bases and J lost 3 bases. The germline V gene has CDR1 LNHDA and CDR2 SQIVND (reference sequence).

The chain recombines TRBV4-2 with TRBJ2-1; a weak D match, TRBD2 (5 bases). V was clipped by 4 bases and J by 3 bases, with 13 bases between them. Germline V lookup: CDR1 LGHNA, CDR2 YNFKEQ. The CDR3 runs 15 residues. The CDR3 protein is CASSPPEADYNEQFF. CDR3 coding DNA: TGTGCCAGCAGCCCCCCAGAAGCGGACTACAATGAGCAGTTCTTC.

The chain employs TRBV19 and TRBJ2-7; 8 bases agree with TRBD1. In germline, CDR1 is LNHDA, CDR2 SQIVND (reference sequence). This CDR3 has 15 amino acids. After removal of 6 bases from V and 0 bases from J, the junction contained 7 bases not matched to a gene. The DNA for the CDR3 is TGTGCCAGTAGGACCCGGGACAGGAGCTCCTACGAGCAGTACTTC. Encoded protein: CASRTRDRSSYEQYF.

This chain links TRBV6-1 with TRBJ1-2; D remains unclear. V lost 1 base to trimming and J lost 4 bases, with 19 bases between them. Germline lookup yields CDR1 MNHNS and CDR2 SASEGT. The CDR3 contains 17 residues. CDR3 sequence (DNA): TGTGCCAGCAGTGAAGATGGCGGTGGTAGGCCGTTCTATGGCTACACCTTC. Its protein product is CASSEDGGGRPFYGYTF.

This chain uses TRBV28 with TRBJ2-7; perhaps TRBD1 as D (6 bases). Trimming removed 4 bases from V and 5 bases from J, with 21 bases in between. The CDR3 runs to 16 residues. Germline V gives CDR1 MDHEN, CDR2 SYDVKM. CDR3 residues: CASSSLRGQTMDEQYF. The CDR3 DNA follows: TGTGCCAGCAGTTCCCTGCGAGGACAGACGATGGACGAGCAGTACTTC. Based on the CDR3 plus reference TRBV28 and TRBJ2-7, the full variable domain is DVKVTQSSRYLVKRTGEKVFLECVQDMDHENMFWYRQDPGLGLRLIYFSYDVKMKEKGDIPEGYSVSREKKERFSLILESASTNQTSMYLCASSSLRGQTMDEQYFGPGTRLTVT.

This chain uses TRBV11-2 with TRBJ2-5, with D possibly being TRBD1 (6 bases). The V end lost 7 bases, the J end lost 7 bases, and 19 bases lay between the germline ends. Germline-derived CDR1 and CDR2 are SGHAT and FQNNGV. The CDR3 contains 14 residues. The CDR3 is CASNPQGIGGTQYF. DNA of the CDR3: TGTGCCAGCAACCCACAGGGTATCGGAGGGACCCAGTACTTC.

CDR3 sequence: CASSSRGGDEQYF. In DNA form, the CDR3 reads TGTGCCAGCAGCTCTCGGGGAGGGGACGAGCAGTACTTC. J is TRBJ2-7 and V is TRBV9, with 7 bases identical to TRBD2. Trimming took 4 bases from V and 5 from J; bases not matched to a gene: 6. The CDR3 contains 13 residues. Germline lookup yields CDR1 SGDLS and CDR2 YYNGEE.

CDR3 residues: CASSGTGGQQPQHF. CDR3 DNA: TGTGCCTCTAGCGGGACAGGGGGTCAGCAGCCCCAGCATTTT. The rearrangement joins TRBV19 to TRBJ1-5; 11 bases map to TRBD1. CDR1 is LNHDA and CDR2 is SQIVND in the germline V gene (reference sequence). The CDR3 extends over 14 amino acids. The V and J ends lost 11 bases and 7 bases, in that order; junction bases with no gene match: 10.

V gene TRBV2 combines with J gene TRBJ1-4; TRBD1 might be the D (6 bases). V was clipped by 2 bases and J by 8 bases, with 15 bases between them. This CDR3 spans 15 amino acids. Germline CDR1 reads SNHLY; CDR2 reads FYNNEI. Here the CDR3 DNA reads TGTGCCAGCAGTGAACAAGCCGGGACAAAGGAAAAACTGTTTTTT. Translation gives CASSEQAGTKEKLFF.

The rearrangement links TRBV18 to TRBJ2-7; 8 bases are shared with TRBD1. This CDR3 comprises 15 residues. With V trimmed by 6 bases and J by 5 bases, 12 bases remained unmatched. The germline V gene encodes CDR1 KGHSH and CDR2 LQKENI. The CDR3 DNA reads as TGTGCCAGCTCCCTTAGCGAGACAGGGGCCAACGAGCAGTACTTC. Translated: CASSLSETGANEQYF.

CDR3 nucleotide sequence: TGTGCCAGCAGTGTAGGCAGGGGGCGGGATACGCAGTATTTT. Translated: CASSVGRGRDTQYF. V and J are TRBV6-1 and TRBJ2-3; 8 bases are shared with TRBD1. Per germline, CDR1 MNHNS and CDR2 SASEGT. The CDR3 has 14 residues. Germline trimming cut 4 bases from V and 6 bases from J; bases unmatched to any gene: 6.

The J gene is TRBJ2-1, the V gene TRBV18, with TRBD2 matching 9 bases. Trimming at V came to 2 bases and at J to 2 bases, leaving 13 bases not matched to a gene. This CDR3 spans 19 amino acids. The germline V gene encodes CDR1 KGHSH and CDR2 LQKENI. CDR3 in DNA: TGTGCCAGCTCACCAAGTAGCGGGAGATCCGTGAAAACCTACAATGAGCAGTTCTTC. Its translation: CASSPSSGRSVKTYNEQFF.

The V call is TRBV18, the J call TRBJ2-2; TRBD2 matches 13 bases. The CDR3 is 17 amino acids. V was pared by 4 bases and J by 5 bases, with 7 bases of the junction left unmatched. CDR1 KGHSH and CDR2 LQKENI come from the germline V gene. The CDR3 loop is CASSLQLTSGRTGELFF. The CDR3 region has the DNA TGTGCCAGCTCACTACAACTGACTAGCGGGAGGACCGGGGAGCTGTTTTTT.

This clone has more than one count but fewer than ten. V is TRBV6-1 and J is TRBJ2-7; TRBD1 matches at 8 bases. The junction had 9 bases not matched to a gene; V was cut back by 3 bases and J by 5 bases. Germline loops: CDR1 MNHNS, CDR2 SASEGT. The CDR3 totals 15 residues. The CDR3 protein is CASSDVGRGLNEQYF. As DNA, the CDR3 is TGTGCCAGCAGTGATGTCGGCAGGGGGCTGAACGAGCAGTACTTC.

The CDR3 region has the DNA TGTGCTAGTGGTTTGGGGGGGGGTTATGGCTACACCTTC. Translated: CASGLGGGYGYTF. This chain connects TRBV12-5 to TRBJ1-2; tentative D call: TRBD1 (5 bases). Germline loops: CDR1 LGHNT, CDR2 FRNRAP. CDR3 length: 13 residues. Trimming removed 1 base at V and 5 bases at J, with 8 bases between. The complete variable domain, with remaining parts taken from reference TRBV12-5 and TRBJ1-2, reads DARVTQTPRHKVTEMGQEVTMRCQPILGHNTVFWYRQTMMQGLELLAYFRNRAPLDDSGMPKDRFSAEMPDATLATLKIQPSEPRDSAVYFCASGLGGGYGYTFGSGTRLTVV.

The V gene is TRBV4-1, the J gene TRBJ2-3; 15 bases fit TRBD2. CDR3 length equals 15 residues. The germline V gene encodes CDR1 MGHRA and CDR2 YSYEKL. V lost 4 bases, J lost 4 bases, and 0 bases stayed unmatched. CDR3 loop: CASSRTSGRADTQYF. The CDR3 DNA follows: TGCGCCAGCAGCCGGACTAGCGGGAGGGCAGATACGCAGTATTTT.

The chain joins TRBV15 to TRBJ1-1; a possible D gene is TRBD1 (5 bases). V was cut by 5 bases and J by 0 bases, with 13 bases left in between. The CDR3 has 15 amino acids. The V gene's germline CDR1 is LNHNV and CDR2 YYDKDF (reference sequence). The CDR3 is CATSSVWGVNTEAFF. CDR3 nucleotide sequence: TGTGCCACCAGCTCAGTTTGGGGGGTGAACACTGAAGCTTTCTTT. Complete variable domain (other parts from reference TRBV15 and TRBJ1-1): DAMVIQNPRYQVTQFGKPVTLSCSQTLNHNVMYWYQQKSSQAPKLLFHYYDKDFNNEADTPDNFQSRRPNTSFCFLDIRSPGLGDTAMYLCATSSVWGVNTEAFFGQGTRLTVV.

This clone was recorded once. This sequence joins TRBV10-3 and TRBJ2-2; 7 bases map to TRBD1. Trimming at V came to 3 bases and at J to 1 base, leaving 5 bases not matched to a gene. The CDR3 sequence is 16 residues long. The germline CDR1 and CDR2 sequences are ENHRY and SYGVKD. CDR3 DNA: TGTGCCATCAGTGAAAGGACAGGTGGGAACACCGGGGAGCTGTTTTTT. Residues: CAISERTGGNTGELFF.